Listed below are T cell receptor beta chains from one sample, sequenced in a study of T cell responses to AZD1222 COVID-19 vaccine. Repertoires were generated with immunoSEQ multiplex PCR, while TCRdb's copy carries only in-frame clones and drops some. Of about 140,000 clones listed, approximately 90% are singletons. Material: peripheral blood, obtained on day 0 of AZD1222 vaccination. The origin of the receptors is an adult in good health. CDR3s include the opening cysteine and the closing phenylalanine or tryptophan. D genes are given only for firm matches. Clone size is stated in some rows and not others, as once, few, many or a class when expanded.

CDR3aa: CASSTTGGQYNEQFF
CDR3nt: TGTGCCAGTAGTACAACAGGGGGTCAGTACAATGAGCAGTTCTTC
abundance: NA
d_gene: TRBD1
j_gene: TRBJ2-1
v_gene: TRBV19

CDR3aa: CASSSREANSYEQYF
CDR3nt: TGTGCCAGCAGTTCGCGGGAGGCAAACTCCTACGAGCAGTACTTC
abundance: NA
d_gene: TRBD2
j_gene: TRBJ2-7
v_gene: TRBV27

CDR3aa: CASSQEGKGAGYGYTF
CDR3nt: TGTGCCAGCAGCCAAGAAGGGAAAGGGGCAGGGTATGGCTACACCTTC
abundance: NA
d_gene: NA
j_gene: TRBJ1-2
v_gene: TRBV4-2

CDR3aa: CSASRDGRSNNQPQHF
CDR3nt: TGCAGTGCTAGTAGGGACGGAAGGAGCAACAATCAGCCCCAGCATTTT
abundance: NA
d_gene: NA
j_gene: TRBJ1-5
v_gene: TRBV20-1

CDR3aa: CASSWTAEYEQYF
CDR3nt: TGTGCCAGCAGTTGGACAGCGGAATACGAGCAGTACTTC
abundance: NA
d_gene: NA
j_gene: TRBJ2-7
v_gene: TRBV27

CDR3aa: CASSLLAPNTGELFF
CDR3nt: TGTGCCAGCAGTCTCCTGGCGCCGAACACCGGGGAGCTGTTTTTT
abundance: NA
d_gene: NA
j_gene: TRBJ2-2
v_gene: TRBV6-5

CDR3aa: CASSSSGTSGYNEQFF
CDR3nt: TGTGCCAGCAGCTCCTCCGGGACTAGCGGGTACAATGAGCAGTTCTTC
abundance: once
d_gene: TRBD2
j_gene: TRBJ2-1
v_gene: TRBV7-3

CDR3aa: CSVGLAGALTGELFF
CDR3nt: TGCAGCGTTGGACTAGCGGGAGCGTTAACCGGGGAGCTGTTTTTT
abundance: once
d_gene: TRBD2
j_gene: TRBJ2-2
v_gene: TRBV29-1

CDR3aa: CATSDLGSTDTQYF
CDR3nt: TGTGCCACCAGTGATTTGGGGAGCACAGATACGCAGTATTTT
abundance: NA
d_gene: NA
j_gene: TRBJ2-3
v_gene: TRBV24-1

CDR3aa: CASSEPVSSNQPQHF
CDR3nt: TGTGCCAGCAGTGAACCGGTCTCAAGCAATCAGCCCCAGCATTTT
abundance: NA
d_gene: NA
j_gene: TRBJ1-5
v_gene: TRBV6-1

CDR3aa: CASSLSGTYNEQFF
CDR3nt: TGTGCCAGCAGCTTAAGCGGGACCTACAATGAGCAGTTCTTC
abundance: NA
d_gene: TRBD2
j_gene: TRBJ2-1
v_gene: TRBV11-2

CDR3aa: CSTHAGGLDTEAFF
CDR3nt: TGCAGCACCCACGCGGGGGGGCTGGACACTGAAGCTTTCTTT
abundance: NA
d_gene: NA
j_gene: TRBJ1-1
v_gene: TRBV29-1

CDR3aa: CASSTPIKTGSEKLFF
CDR3nt: TGTGCCAGTAGTACCCCGATTAAGACAGGGTCAGAAAAACTGTTTTTT
abundance: few
d_gene: TRBD1
j_gene: TRBJ1-4
v_gene: TRBV19

CDR3aa: CASSLGVNQPQHF
CDR3nt: TGTGCCAGCAGCTTGGGGGTTAATCAGCCCCAGCATTTT
abundance: NA
d_gene: NA
j_gene: TRBJ1-5
v_gene: TRBV11-2

CDR3aa: CASSFGAEAFF
CDR3nt: TGTGCCAGCAGTTTTGGAGCTGAAGCTTTCTTT
abundance: NA
d_gene: NA
j_gene: TRBJ1-1
v_gene: TRBV12-3/TRBV12-4

CDR3aa: CASSQRTSGSSGGETQYF
CDR3nt: TGTGCCAGCAGCCAGCGGACTAGCGGGAGTTCAGGGGGGGAGACCCAGTACTTC
abundance: NA
d_gene: TRBD2
j_gene: TRBJ2-5
v_gene: TRBV11-3

CDR3aa: CASSYRTGGGYTF
CDR3nt: TGTGCCAGCAGTTACCGGACAGGCGGAGGCTACACCTTC
abundance: NA
d_gene: TRBD1
j_gene: TRBJ1-2
v_gene: TRBV27